This TCR beta chain was sequenced for a study of shared T cell receptors in the human thymus. The repertoire was sequenced with immunoSEQ multiplex PCR; TCRdb's copy has only in-frame clones and lacks some. The sample consists of approximately 580,000 clones, around 78% of them appearing once. This same sample was also taken into another study, of human thymus T cells.

The clonotype was recovered from a boy under three years old with a congenital heart defect. The sequencing sample was made of thymocytes.

CDR3 sequence (DNA): TGTGCCAGCAGTTTAAGGACAGGGAGTGAGGAGACCCAGTACTTC. It encodes CASSLRTGSEETQYF. The rearrangement joins TRBV28 to TRBJ2-5; 8 bases agree with TRBD1. Germline V gene data show CDR1 as MDHEN and CDR2 as SYDVKM. CDR3 size: 15 residues. Trimming removed 2 bases from V and 5 bases from J; junction bases left unmatched: 7.